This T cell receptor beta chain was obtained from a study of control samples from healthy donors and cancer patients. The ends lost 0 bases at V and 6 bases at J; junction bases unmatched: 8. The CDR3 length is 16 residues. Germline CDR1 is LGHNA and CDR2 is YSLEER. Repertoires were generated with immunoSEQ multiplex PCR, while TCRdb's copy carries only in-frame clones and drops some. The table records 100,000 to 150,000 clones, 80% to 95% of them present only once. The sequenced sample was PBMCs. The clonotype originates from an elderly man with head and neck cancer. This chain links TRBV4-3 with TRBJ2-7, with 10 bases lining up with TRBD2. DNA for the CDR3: TGCGCCAGCAGCCAAGACCCAATAGCGGGAGGACGCGAGCAGTACTTC. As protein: CASSQDPIAGGREQYF.